Sequencing of this T cell receptor beta chain was carried out in a study of CD8+ T cells in alopecia areata. Investigators isolated RNA and reverse transcribed it into cDNA to act as the sequencing template. Sequencing used immunoSEQ multiplex PCR; TCRdb keeps in-frame clones, though not all of them. Here the sample spans 90,000 to 150,000 clones, over 60% being singletons. Study findings and constraints: Resident alphabeta T-cell populations of normal skin are likewise subject to sequencing in scalp samples. Higher clonality and more expanded CD8+ clones appeared in lesional than normal scalp.

Points on this clone: No antigen is known for it. One junction end does not reproduce the germline sequence, and a read error may be involved.

Germline CDR1 and CDR2: GTSNPN and SVGIG (reference sequence). The CDR3 covers 13 residues. The sequencing sample was made of CD4+ T cells sorted from blood. The clonotype comes from a human donor in good health. The chain combines TRBV30 with TRBJ2-5, with D perhaps matching TRBD1 or TRBD2 (6 bases each). DNA of the CDR3: TGTGCCTGGAGTGCCGGCGAACGGGGGCCGGGGGACTTC. This translates into CAWSAGERGPGDF. Filled out from reference TRBV30 and TRBJ2-5, the complete variable domain reads SQTIHQWPATLVQPVGSPLSLECTVEGTSNPNLYWYRQAAGRGLQLLFYSVGIGQISSEVPQNLSASRPQDRQFILSSKKLLLSDSGFYLCAWSAGERGPGDFGPGTRLLVL.